This T cell receptor (beta chain) was retrieved from a study of CD8+CD57+ T cells in acquired aplastic anemia. Study-wide background: Each DNA sample taken from sorted CD4+ and CD8+ cells came to approximately 3 ug on average. The study's findings and limits: The study found no significant CD8+ Simpson's diversity difference between patients and controls. Found in both controls and patients were around 30 CD8+ CDR3 sequences.

Using genomic DNA as the template, TCR beta VDJ and CDR3 profiling was carried out. TCRdb re-derived calls from the reads in MiXCR, one entry per CDR3 protein. Of roughly 93,000 distinct CDR3 sequences in the sample, less than 75% were seen once. Worth noting for this clonotype: The antigen is not known.

Trimming took 5 bases from V and 1 from J; bases not matched to a gene: 5. The CDR3 length is 15 residues. Selection for sequencing was limited to patients who had shown CD8+CD57+ cell expansion by flow cytometry. Everyone among the patients had severe acquired aplastic anemia. The V and J genes are TRBV12-3 or TRBV12-4 and TRBJ1-3, with 7 bases aligning to TRBD1. The sequence came from a human donor with aplastic anemia. The sequenced sample consisted of sorted CD4+, CD8+, or CD8+CD57+ T cells (not recorded which) from PBMCs. The CDR3: CASSPSDRSGNTIYF. In DNA form, the CDR3 reads TGTGCCAGCAGTCCCTCGGACAGGTCTGGAAACACCATATATTTT.